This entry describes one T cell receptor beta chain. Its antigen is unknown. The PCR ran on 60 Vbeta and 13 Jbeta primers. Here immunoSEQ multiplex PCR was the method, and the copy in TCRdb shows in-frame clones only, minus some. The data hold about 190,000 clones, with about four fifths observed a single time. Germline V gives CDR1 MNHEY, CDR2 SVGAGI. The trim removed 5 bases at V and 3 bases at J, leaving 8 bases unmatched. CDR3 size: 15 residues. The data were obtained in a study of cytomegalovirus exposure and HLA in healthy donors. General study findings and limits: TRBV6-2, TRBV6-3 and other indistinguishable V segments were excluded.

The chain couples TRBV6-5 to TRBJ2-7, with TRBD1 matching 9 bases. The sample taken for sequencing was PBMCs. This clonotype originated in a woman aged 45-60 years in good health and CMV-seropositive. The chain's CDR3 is CASSPGQGALYEQYF. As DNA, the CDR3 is TGTGCCAGCAGTCCGGGACAGGGAGCCCTCTACGAGCAGTACTTC.